This T cell receptor (beta chain) came from a study of blood T cell repertoires in COVID-19. The CDR3 is 21 amino acids. V lost 4 bases, J lost 2 bases, and 21 bases stayed unmatched. CDR1 and CDR2 (germline): ENHRY, SYGVKD. The protocol was immunoSEQ multiplex PCR, while the TCRdb copy is restricted to in-frame clones and leaves out a portion. This table holds approximately 250,000 clones, approximately 89% found once. The chain employs TRBV10-3 and TRBJ2-3, with 10 bases lining up with TRBD2. This TCR came from a woman aged 55-70 years who had recovered from COVID-19. Sequencing input: peripheral blood. The CDR3 region is CAISGRASGGRSWLATDTQYF. The CDR3 DNA sequence: TGTGCCATCAGTGGTCGGGCTAGCGGGGGCCGATCATGGCTGGCCACAGATACGCAGTATTTT.